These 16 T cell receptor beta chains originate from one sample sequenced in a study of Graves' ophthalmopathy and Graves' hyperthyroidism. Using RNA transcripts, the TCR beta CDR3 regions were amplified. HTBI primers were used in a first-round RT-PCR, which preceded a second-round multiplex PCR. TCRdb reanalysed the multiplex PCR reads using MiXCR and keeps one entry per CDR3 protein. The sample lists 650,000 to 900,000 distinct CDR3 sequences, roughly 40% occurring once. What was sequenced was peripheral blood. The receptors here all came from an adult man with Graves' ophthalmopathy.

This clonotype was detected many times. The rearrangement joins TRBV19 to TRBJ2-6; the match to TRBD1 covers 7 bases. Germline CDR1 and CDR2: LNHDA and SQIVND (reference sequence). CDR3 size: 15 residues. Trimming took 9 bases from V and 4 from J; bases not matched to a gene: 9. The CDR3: CASSPTGSGANVLTF. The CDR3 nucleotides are TGTGCCAGCAGCCCGACAGGGTCCGGGGCCAACGTCCTGACTTTC.

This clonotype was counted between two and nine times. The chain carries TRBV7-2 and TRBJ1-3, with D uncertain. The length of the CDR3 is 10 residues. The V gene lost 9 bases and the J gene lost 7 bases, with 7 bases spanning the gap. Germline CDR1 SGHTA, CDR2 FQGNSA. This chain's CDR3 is CASGPNTIYF. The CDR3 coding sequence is TGTGCCAGTGGGCCTAACACCATATATTTT. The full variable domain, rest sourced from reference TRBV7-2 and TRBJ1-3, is GAGVSQSPSNKVTEKGKDVELRCDPISGHTALYWYRQSLGQGLEFLIYFQGNSAPDKSGLPSDRFSAERTGGSVSTLTIQRTQQEDSAVYLCASGPNTIYFGEGSWLTVV.

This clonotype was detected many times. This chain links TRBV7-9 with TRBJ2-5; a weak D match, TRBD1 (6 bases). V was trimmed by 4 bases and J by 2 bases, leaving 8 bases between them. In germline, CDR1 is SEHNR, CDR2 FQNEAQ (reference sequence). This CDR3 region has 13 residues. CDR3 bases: TGTGCCAGCAGCTGGACAGAACAAGAGACCCAGTACTTC. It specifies CASSWTEQETQYF.

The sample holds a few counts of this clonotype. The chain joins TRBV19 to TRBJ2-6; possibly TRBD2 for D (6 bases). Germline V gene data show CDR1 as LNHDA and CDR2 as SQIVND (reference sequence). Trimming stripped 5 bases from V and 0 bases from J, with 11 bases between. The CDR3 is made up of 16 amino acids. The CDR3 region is CASSFGTGSGANVLTF. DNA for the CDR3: TGTGCCAGTAGTTTTGGGACTGGCTCTGGGGCCAACGTCCTGACTTTC.

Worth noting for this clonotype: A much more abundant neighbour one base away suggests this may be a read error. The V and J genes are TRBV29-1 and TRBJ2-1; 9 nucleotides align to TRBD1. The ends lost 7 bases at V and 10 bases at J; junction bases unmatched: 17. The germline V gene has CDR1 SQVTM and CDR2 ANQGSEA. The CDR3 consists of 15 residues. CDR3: CSAEGAGQGSYEQFF. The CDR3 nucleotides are TGCAGCGCCGAAGGGGCGGGACAGGGCTCCTACGAGCAGTTCTTC.

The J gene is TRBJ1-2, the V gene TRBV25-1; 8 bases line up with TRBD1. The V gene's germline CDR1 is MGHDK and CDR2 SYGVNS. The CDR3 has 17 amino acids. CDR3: CAVSPTGDRTKFYGYTF. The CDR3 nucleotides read TGTGCAGTCAGCCCGACAGGGGACCGTACCAAATTCTATGGCTACACCTTC.

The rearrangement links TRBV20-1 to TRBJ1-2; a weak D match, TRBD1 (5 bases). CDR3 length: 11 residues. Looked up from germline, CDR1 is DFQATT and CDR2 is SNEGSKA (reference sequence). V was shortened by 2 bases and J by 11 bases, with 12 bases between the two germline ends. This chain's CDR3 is CSARNVGGYTF. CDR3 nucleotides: TGCAGTGCTAGAAACGTGGGGGGATACACCTTC.

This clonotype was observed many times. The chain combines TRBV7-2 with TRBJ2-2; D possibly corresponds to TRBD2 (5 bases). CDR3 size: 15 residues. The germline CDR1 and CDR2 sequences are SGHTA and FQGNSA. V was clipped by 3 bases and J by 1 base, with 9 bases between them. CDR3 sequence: CASSFSSGNTGELFF. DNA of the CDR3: TGTGCCAGCAGCTTTAGCAGCGGGAACACCGGGGAGCTGTTTTTT. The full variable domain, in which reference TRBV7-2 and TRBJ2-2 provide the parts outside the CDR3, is GAGVSQSPSNKVTEKGKDVELRCDPISGHTALYWYRQSLGQGLEFLIYFQGNSAPDKSGLPSDRFSAERTGGSVSTLTIQRTQQEDSAVYLCASSFSSGNTGELFFGEGSRLTVL.

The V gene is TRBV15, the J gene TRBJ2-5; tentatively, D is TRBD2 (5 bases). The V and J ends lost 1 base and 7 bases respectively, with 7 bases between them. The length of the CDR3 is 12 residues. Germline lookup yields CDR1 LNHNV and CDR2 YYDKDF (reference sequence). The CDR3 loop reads CATSRGGRTQYF. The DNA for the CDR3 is TGTGCCACCAGCAGAGGAGGGCGGACCCAGTACTTC.

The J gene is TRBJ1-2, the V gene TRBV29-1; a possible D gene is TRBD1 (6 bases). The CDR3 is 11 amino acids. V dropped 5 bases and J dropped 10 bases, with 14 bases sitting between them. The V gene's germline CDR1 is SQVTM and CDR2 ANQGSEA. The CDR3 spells CSVTRGADYTF. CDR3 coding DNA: TGCAGCGTTACCCGGGGGGCCGACTACACCTTC.

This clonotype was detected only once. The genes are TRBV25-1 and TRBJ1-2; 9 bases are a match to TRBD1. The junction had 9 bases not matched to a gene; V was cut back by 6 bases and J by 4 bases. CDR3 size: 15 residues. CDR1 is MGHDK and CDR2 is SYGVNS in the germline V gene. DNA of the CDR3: TGTGCCAGCAGAAAGAGGACAGGGGCTACCTATGGCTACACCTTC. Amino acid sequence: CASRKRTGATYGYTF.

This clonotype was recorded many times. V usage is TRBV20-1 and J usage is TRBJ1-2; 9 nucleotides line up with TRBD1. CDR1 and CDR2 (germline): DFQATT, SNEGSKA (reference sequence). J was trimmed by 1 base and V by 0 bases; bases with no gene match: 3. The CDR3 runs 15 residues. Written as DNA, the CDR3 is TGCAGTGCTAGAGATGCGACAGGGGGTAACTATGGCTACACCTTC. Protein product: CSARDATGGNYGYTF.

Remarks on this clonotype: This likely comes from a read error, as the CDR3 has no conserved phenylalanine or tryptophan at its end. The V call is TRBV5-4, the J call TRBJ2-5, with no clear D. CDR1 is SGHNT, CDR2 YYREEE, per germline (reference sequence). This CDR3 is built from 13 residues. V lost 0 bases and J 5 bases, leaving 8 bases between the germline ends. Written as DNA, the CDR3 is TGTGCCAGCAGCTTGGCCCCCTACGAGACCCAGTACTTA. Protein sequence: CASSLAPYETQYL.

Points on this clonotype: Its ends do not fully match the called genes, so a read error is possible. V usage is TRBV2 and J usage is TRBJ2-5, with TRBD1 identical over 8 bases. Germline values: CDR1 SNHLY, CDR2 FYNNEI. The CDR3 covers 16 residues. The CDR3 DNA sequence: TGTGCCAGCAGCCACCCACAGGGGGTGAGGAGAGAGACCCAGTACTTT. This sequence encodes CASSHPQGVRRETQYF. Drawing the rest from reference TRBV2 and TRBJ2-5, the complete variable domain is EPEVTQTPSHQVTQMGQEVILRCVPISNHLYFYWYRQILGQKVEFLVSFYNNEISEKSEIFDDQFSVERPDGSNFTLKIRSTKLEDSAMYFCASSHPQGVRRETQYFGPGTRLLVL.

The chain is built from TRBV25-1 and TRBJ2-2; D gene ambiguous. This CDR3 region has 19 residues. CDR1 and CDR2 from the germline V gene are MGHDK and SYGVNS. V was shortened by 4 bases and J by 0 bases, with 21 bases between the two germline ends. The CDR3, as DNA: TGTGCCAGCAGTGCTAGTAACTCCCGTTGGCGGACGAACACCGGGGAGCTGTTTTTT. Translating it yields CASSASNSRWRTNTGELFF. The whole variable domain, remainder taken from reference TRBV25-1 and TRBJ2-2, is EADIYQTPRYLVIGTGKKITLECSQTMGHDKMYWYQQDPGMELHLIHYSYGVNSTEKGDLSSESTVSRIRTEHFPLTLESARPSHTSQYLCASSASNSRWRTNTGELFFGEGSRLTVL.

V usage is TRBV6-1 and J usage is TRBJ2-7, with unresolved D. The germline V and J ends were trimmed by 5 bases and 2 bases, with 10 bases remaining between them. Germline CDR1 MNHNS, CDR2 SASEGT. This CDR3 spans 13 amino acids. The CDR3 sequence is CASSYGRTYEQYF. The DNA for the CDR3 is TGTGCCAGCAGTTATGGCAGAACCTACGAGCAGTACTTC.